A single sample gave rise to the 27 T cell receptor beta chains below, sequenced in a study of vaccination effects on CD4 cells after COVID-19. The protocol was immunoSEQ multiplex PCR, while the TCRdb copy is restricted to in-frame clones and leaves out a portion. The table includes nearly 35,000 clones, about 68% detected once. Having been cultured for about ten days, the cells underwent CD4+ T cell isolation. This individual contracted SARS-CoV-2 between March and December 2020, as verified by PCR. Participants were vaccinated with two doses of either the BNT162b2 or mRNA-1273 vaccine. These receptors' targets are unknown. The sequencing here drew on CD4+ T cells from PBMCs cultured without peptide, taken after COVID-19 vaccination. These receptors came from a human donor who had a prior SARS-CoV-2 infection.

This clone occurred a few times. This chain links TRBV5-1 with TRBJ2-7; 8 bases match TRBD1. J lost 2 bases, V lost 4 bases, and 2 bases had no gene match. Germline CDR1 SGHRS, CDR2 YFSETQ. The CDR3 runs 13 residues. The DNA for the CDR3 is TGCGCCAGCAGCCAGGGGGCGACCTACGAGCAGTACTTC. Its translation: CASSQGATYEQYF.

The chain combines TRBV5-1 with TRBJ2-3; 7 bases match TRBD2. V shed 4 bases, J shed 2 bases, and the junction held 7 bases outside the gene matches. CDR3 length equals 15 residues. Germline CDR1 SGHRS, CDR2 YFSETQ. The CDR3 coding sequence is TGCGCCAGCAGCGAAAAAGCGGGGTTCACAGATACGCAGTATTTT. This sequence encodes CASSEKAGFTDTQYF.

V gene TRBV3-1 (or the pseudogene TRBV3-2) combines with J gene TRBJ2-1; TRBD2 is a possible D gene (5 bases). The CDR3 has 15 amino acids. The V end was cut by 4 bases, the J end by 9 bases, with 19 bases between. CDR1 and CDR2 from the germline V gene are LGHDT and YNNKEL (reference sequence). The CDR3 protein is CASSLATIRGGEQFF. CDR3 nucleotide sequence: TGTGCCAGCAGCCTCGCGACCATCCGGGGTGGTGAGCAGTTCTTC.

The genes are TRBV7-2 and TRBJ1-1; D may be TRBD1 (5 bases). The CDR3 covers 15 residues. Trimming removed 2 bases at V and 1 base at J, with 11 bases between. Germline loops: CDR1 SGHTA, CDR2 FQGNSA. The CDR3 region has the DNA TGTGCCAGCAGCTTATACGGTCAGGGGAACACTGAAGCTTTCTTT. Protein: CASSLYGQGNTEAFF.

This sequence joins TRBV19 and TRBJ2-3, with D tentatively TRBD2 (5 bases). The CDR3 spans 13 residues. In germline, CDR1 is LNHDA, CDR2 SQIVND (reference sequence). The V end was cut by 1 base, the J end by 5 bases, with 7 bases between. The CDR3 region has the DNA TGTGCCAGTAGTATAGCCCGGGGAGATACGCAGTATTTT. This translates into CASSIARGDTQYF.

The chain's CDR3 is CAIRDQGGRETQYF. CDR3 in DNA: TGTGCCATCAGGGACCAGGGGGGACGGGAGACCCAGTACTTC. The chain carries TRBV10-3 and TRBJ2-5, with D possibly TRBD1 on 7 matching bases. The germline V gene encodes CDR1 ENHRY and CDR2 SYGVKD. The CDR3 is 14 amino acids. V was clipped by 6 bases and J by 5 bases, with 16 bases between them.

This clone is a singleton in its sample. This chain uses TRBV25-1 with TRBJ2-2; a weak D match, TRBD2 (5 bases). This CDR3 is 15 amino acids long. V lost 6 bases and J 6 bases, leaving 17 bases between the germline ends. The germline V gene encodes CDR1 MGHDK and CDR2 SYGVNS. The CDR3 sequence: CASRYGDRSAGELFF. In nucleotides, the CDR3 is TGTGCCAGCAGATACGGGGATCGGTCGGCCGGGGAGCTGTTTTTT.

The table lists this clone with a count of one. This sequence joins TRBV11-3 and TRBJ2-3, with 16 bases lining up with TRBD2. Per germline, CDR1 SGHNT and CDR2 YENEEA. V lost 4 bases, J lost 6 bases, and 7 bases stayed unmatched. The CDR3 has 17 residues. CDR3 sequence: CASSWRGLAGGFDTQYF. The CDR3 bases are TGTGCCAGCAGCTGGAGGGGACTAGCGGGAGGGTTTGATACGCAGTATTTT.

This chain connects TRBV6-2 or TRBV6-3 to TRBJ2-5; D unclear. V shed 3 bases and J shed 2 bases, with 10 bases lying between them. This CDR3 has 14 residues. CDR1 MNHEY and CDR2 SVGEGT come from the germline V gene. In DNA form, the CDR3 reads TGTGCCAGCAGTTATTCACAGAGACAAGAGACCCAGTACTTC. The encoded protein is CASSYSQRQETQYF.

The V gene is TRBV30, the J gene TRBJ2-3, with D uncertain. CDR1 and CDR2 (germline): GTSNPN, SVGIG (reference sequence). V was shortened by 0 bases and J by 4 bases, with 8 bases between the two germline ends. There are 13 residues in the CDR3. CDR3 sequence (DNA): TGTGCCTGGAGTGTATTTGGCGCAGATACGCAGTATTTT. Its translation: CAWSVFGADTQYF.

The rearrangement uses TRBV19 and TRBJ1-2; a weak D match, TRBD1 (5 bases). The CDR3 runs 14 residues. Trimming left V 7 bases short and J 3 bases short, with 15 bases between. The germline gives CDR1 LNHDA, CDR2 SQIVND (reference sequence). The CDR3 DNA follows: TGTGCCAGTAAAGGGCCAGGGTCTTACTATGGCTACACCTTC. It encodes CASKGPGSYYGYTF.

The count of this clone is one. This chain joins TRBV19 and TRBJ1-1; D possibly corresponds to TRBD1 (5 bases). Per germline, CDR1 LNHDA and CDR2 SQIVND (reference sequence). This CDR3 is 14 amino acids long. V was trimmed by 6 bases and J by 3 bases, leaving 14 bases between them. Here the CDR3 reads CASRRGAEDTEAFF. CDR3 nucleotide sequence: TGTGCCAGTAGAAGGGGCGCGGAGGACACTGAAGCTTTCTTT.

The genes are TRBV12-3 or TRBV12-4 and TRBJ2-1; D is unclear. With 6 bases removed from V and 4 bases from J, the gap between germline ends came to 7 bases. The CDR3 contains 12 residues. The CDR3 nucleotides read TGTGCCAGCAGCCAAACATACAATGAGCAGTTCTTC. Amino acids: CASSQTYNEQFF.

The CDR3 nucleotides are TGTGCCAGCAGCCCCGAGCGGGGGCCACGCACAGATACGCAGTATTTT. It encodes CASSPERGPRTDTQYF. J is TRBJ2-3 and V is TRBV9, with 8 bases matching TRBD2. Losses at the gene ends were 4 bases for V and 1 base for J; bases not matched to a gene: 8. The CDR3 contains 16 residues. CDR1 and CDR2 from the germline V gene are SGDLS and YYNGEE.

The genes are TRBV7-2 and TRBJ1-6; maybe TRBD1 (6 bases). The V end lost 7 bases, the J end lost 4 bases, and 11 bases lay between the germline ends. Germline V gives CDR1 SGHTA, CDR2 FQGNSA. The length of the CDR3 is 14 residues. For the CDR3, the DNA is TGTGCCAGCACCCAGGACAGATATAATTCACCCCTCCACTTT. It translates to CASTQDRYNSPLHF. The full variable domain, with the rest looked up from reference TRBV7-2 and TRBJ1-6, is GAGVSQSPSNKVTEKGKDVELRCDPISGHTALYWYRQSLGQGLEFLIYFQGNSAPDKSGLPSDRFSAERTGGSVSTLTIQRTQQEDSAVYLCASTQDRYNSPLHFGNGTRLTVT.

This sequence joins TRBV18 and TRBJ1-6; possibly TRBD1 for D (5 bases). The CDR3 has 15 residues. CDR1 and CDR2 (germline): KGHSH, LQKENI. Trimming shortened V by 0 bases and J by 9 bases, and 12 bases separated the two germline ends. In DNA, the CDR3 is TGTGCCAGCTCACCACCGGAGAGGGGCGGTTCACCCCTCCACTTT. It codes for CASSPPERGGSPLHF.

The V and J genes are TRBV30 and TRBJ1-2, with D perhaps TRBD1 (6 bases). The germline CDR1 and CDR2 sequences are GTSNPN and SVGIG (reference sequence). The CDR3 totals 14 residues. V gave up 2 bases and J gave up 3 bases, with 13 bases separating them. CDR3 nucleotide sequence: TGTGCCTGGAGTAGGGGGAACGAGGACTATGGCTACACCTTC. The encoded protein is CAWSRGNEDYGYTF.

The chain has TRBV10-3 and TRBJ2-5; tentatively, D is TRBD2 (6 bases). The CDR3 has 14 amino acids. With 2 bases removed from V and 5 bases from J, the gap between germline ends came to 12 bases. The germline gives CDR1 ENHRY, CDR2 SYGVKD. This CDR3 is CAISEGREGETQYF. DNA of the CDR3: TGTGCCATCAGTGAGGGGCGGGAAGGGGAGACCCAGTACTTC.

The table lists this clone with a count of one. CDR3 loop: CASSSGTGSYEQYF. DNA of the CDR3: TGTGCCAGTAGTTCCGGGACAGGGTCCTACGAGCAGTACTTC. The J gene is TRBJ2-7, the V gene TRBV19, with 9 positions matching TRBD1. V lost 5 bases to trimming and J lost 1 base; unmatched junction nucleotides: 3. CDR1 and CDR2 from the germline V gene are LNHDA and SQIVND (reference sequence). This CDR3 has 14 amino acids.

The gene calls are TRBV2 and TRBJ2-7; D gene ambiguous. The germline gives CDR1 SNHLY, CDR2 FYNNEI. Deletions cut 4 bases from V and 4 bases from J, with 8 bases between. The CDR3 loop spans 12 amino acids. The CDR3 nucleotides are TGTGCCAGCAGTGGATCCGGGTACGAGCAGTACTTC. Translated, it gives CASSGSGYEQYF.

Here the CDR3 DNA reads TGTGCCACCAGCAGAGATTTTCCCAACATCGGGACCTACGAGCAGTACTTC. As protein: CATSRDFPNIGTYEQYF. This sequence joins TRBV15 and TRBJ2-7; D may be TRBD2 (5 bases). V lost 0 bases to trimming and J lost 2 bases, with 17 bases between them. Germline V gene lookup returns CDR1 LNHNV and CDR2 YYDKDF (reference sequence). The CDR3 is made up of 17 amino acids.

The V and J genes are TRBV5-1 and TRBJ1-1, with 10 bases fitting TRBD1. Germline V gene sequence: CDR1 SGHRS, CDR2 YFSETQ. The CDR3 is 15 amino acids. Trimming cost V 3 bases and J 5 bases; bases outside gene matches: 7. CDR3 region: CASSSRTGGGTEAFF. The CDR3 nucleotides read TGCGCCAGCAGCTCACGGACAGGGGGGGGGACTGAAGCTTTCTTT.

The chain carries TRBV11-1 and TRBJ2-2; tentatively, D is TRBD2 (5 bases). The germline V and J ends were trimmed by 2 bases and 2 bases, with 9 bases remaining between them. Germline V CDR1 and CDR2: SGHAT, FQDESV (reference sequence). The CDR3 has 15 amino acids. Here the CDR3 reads CASSLIRGNTGELFF. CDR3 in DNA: TGTGCCAGCAGCTTAATCCGGGGTAACACCGGGGAGCTGTTTTTT.

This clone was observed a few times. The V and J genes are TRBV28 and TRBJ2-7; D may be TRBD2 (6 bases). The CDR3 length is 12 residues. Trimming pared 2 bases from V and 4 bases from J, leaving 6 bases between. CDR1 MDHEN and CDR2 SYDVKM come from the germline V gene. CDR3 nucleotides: TGTGCCAGCAGTTTACTAGCGTACGAGCAGTACTTC. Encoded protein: CASSLLAYEQYF.

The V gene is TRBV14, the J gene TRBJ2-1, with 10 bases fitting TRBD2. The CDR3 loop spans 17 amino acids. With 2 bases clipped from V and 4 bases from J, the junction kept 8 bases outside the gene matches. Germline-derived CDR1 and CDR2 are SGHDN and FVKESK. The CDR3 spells CASSQRPGLAPYNEQFF. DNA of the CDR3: TGTGCCAGCAGCCAACGACCGGGACTAGCGCCTTACAATGAGCAGTTCTTC.

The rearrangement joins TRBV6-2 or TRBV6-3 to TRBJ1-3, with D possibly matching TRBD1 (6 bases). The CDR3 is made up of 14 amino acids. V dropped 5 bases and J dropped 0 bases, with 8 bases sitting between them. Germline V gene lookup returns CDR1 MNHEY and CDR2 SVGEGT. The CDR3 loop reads CASSGTNSGNTIYF. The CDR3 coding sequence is TGTGCCAGCAGTGGGACAAACTCTGGAAACACCATATATTTT.

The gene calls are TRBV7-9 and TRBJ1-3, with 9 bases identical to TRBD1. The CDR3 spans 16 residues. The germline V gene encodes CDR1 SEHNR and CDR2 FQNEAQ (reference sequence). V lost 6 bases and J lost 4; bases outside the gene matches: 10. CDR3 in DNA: TGTGCCAGCAGGTCCCTTTGGACAGGGGCAGGAAACACCATATATTTT. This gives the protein CASRSLWTGAGNTIYF.